A selection of T cell receptor beta chains follows, all from one sample in a study of cytomegalovirus exposure and HLA in healthy donors. Libraries were prepared by immunoSEQ multiplex PCR; TCRdb keeps only in-frame clonotypes and omits some of them. This sample has around 150,000 clones, with around 79% found just once. What was sequenced was PBMCs. The receptors here all came from a woman in her 30s in good health and CMV-seronegative. Each CDR3 is given with its conserved first and last residue. The D gene is left open where the match is weak. The size of a clone is reported for some rows only, either as once, few or many, or as a class for expanded clones.

j_call: TRBJ1-4; cdr3_length: 15; v_call: TRBV5-1; d_call: NA; clone_size: few; cdr3_nt: TGCGCCAGCAGCCCAGAACAAGCAACTAATGAAAAACTGTTTTTT; cdr3_aa: CASSPEQATNEKLFF
j_call: TRBJ2-1; cdr3_length: 15; v_call: TRBV6-6; d_call: TRBD1; clone_size: NA; cdr3_nt: TGTGCCAGCATGCCCACAGGGGGCTCCTACAATGAGCAGTTCTTC; cdr3_aa: CASMPTGGSYNEQFF
j_call: TRBJ2-7; cdr3_length: 15; v_call: TRBV27; d_call: TRBD1; clone_size: NA; cdr3_nt: TGTGCCAGCAGCCCAACAGGGGTAGGGTCCTACGAGCAGTACTTC; cdr3_aa: CASSPTGVGSYEQYF
j_call: TRBJ2-1; cdr3_length: 12; v_call: TRBV4-2; d_call: NA; clone_size: NA; cdr3_nt: TGTGCCAGCAGCCCTCCCGGGGTTGAGCAGTTCTTC; cdr3_aa: CASSPPGVEQFF
j_call: TRBJ2-6; cdr3_length: 18; v_call: TRBV9; d_call: NA; clone_size: NA; cdr3_nt: TGTGCCAGCAGCCCTGGGCTGAAGGCCAGCTCTGGGGCCAACGTCCTGACTTTC; cdr3_aa: CASSPGLKASSGANVLTF
j_call: TRBJ1-2; cdr3_length: 15; v_call: TRBV5-1; d_call: TRBD1; clone_size: NA; cdr3_nt: TGCGCCAGCAGCCTCCGGGACAGGGCTAACTATGGCTACACCTTC; cdr3_aa: CASSLRDRANYGYTF
j_call: TRBJ1-1; cdr3_length: 14; v_call: TRBV9; d_call: TRBD1; clone_size: NA; cdr3_nt: TGTGCCAGCAGCAAGGGACAGACAAACACTGAAGCTTTCTTT; cdr3_aa: CASSKGQTNTEAFF
j_call: TRBJ2-5; cdr3_length: 18; v_call: TRBV4-3; d_call: TRBD2; clone_size: NA; cdr3_nt: TGCGCCAGCAGCCAAGATTTAGGAAGCGGGGGGACACAAGAGACCCAGTACTTC; cdr3_aa: CASSQDLGSGGTQETQYF
j_call: TRBJ2-7; cdr3_length: 15; v_call: TRBV15; d_call: TRBD2; clone_size: NA; cdr3_nt: TGTGCCACCAGCAGAGGACTAGCGGGGGCCTACGAGCAGTACTTC; cdr3_aa: CATSRGLAGAYEQYF
j_call: TRBJ2-1; cdr3_length: 14; v_call: TRBV4-1; d_call: TRBD1; clone_size: NA; cdr3_nt: TGCGCCAGCAGCCAAGGAGGGACAGGTCGCGAGCAGTTCTTC; cdr3_aa: CASSQGGTGREQFF
j_call: TRBJ1-4; cdr3_length: 16; v_call: TRBV18; d_call: NA; clone_size: NA; cdr3_nt: TGTGCCAGCTCACCACCGTTTCAGGGTCCTAATGAAAAACTGTTTTTT; cdr3_aa: CASSPPFQGPNEKLFF
j_call: TRBJ2-7; cdr3_length: 16; v_call: TRBV5-4; d_call: TRBD2; clone_size: NA; cdr3_nt: TGTGCCAGCAGCGCCGTCGGAGCGGGGGGCTCCTACGAGCAGTACTTC; cdr3_aa: CASSAVGAGGSYEQYF
j_call: TRBJ1-2; cdr3_length: 15; v_call: TRBV2; d_call: NA; clone_size: NA; cdr3_nt: TGTGCCACCCGCGTGGGAGACGGTTGGAACTATGGCTACACCTTC; cdr3_aa: CATRVGDGWNYGYTF
j_call: TRBJ1-2; cdr3_length: 14; v_call: TRBV7-2; d_call: NA; clone_size: NA; cdr3_nt: TGTGCCAGCAGCTTAGTCAAGGACATTGGAGGCTACACCTTC; cdr3_aa: CASSLVKDIGGYTF
j_call: TRBJ1-4; cdr3_length: 15; v_call: TRBV6-5; d_call: NA; clone_size: NA; cdr3_nt: TGTGCCAGCAGTGTGGACAGAACAACTAATGAAAAACTGTTTTTT; cdr3_aa: CASSVDRTTNEKLFF
j_call: TRBJ1-1; cdr3_length: 16; v_call: TRBV5-4; d_call: NA; clone_size: NA; cdr3_nt: TGTGCCAGCAGCCCTACCCGTACGGGGGACGACACTGAAGCTTTCTTT; cdr3_aa: CASSPTRTGDDTEAFF
j_call: TRBJ2-7; cdr3_length: 15; v_call: TRBV7-6; d_call: TRBD2; clone_size: NA; cdr3_nt: TGTGCCAGCAGCTCAACCGGGGGGGCCGGTTACGAGCAGTACTTC; cdr3_aa: CASSSTGGAGYEQYF
j_call: TRBJ2-1; cdr3_length: 15; v_call: TRBV19; d_call: TRBD1; clone_size: NA; cdr3_nt: TGTGCCAGTAGTATGAAAGGGACAGGGGGCGATGAGCAGTTCTTC; cdr3_aa: CASSMKGTGGDEQFF
j_call: TRBJ1-5; cdr3_length: 13; v_call: TRBV30; d_call: NA; clone_size: NA; cdr3_nt: TGTGCCTGGAACTTCGAAAGGGGGCAGCCCCAGCATTTT; cdr3_aa: CAWNFERGQPQHF
j_call: TRBJ1-6; cdr3_length: 14; v_call: TRBV19; d_call: TRBD1; clone_size: NA; cdr3_nt: TGTGCCAGTAGTATCGACAGGGGGGACTCACCCCTCCACTTT; cdr3_aa: CASSIDRGDSPLHF
j_call: TRBJ1-1; cdr3_length: 13; v_call: TRBV6-5; d_call: NA; clone_size: NA; cdr3_nt: TGTGCCACAGCCCGGGAGCTCAACACTGAAGCTTTCTTT; cdr3_aa: CATARELNTEAFF
j_call: TRBJ2-7; cdr3_length: 16; v_call: TRBV27; d_call: TRBD2; clone_size: NA; cdr3_nt: TGTGCCAGCCGCGGGACTAGCGGGGGATTCGTGTCCGAGCAGTACTTC; cdr3_aa: CASRGTSGGFVSEQYF
j_call: TRBJ2-6; cdr3_length: 14; v_call: TRBV5-5; d_call: TRBD1; clone_size: NA; cdr3_nt: TGTGCCAGCAGCACAGGGGACGGGGCCAACGTCCTGACTTTC; cdr3_aa: CASSTGDGANVLTF
j_call: TRBJ2-5; cdr3_length: 15; v_call: TRBV5-4; d_call: TRBD2; clone_size: NA; cdr3_nt: TGTGCCAGCAGCAGTAGCGGGGGGGCTGGAAAGACCCAGTACTTC; cdr3_aa: CASSSSGGAGKTQYF
j_call: TRBJ1-3; cdr3_length: 13; v_call: TRBV2; d_call: NA; clone_size: NA; cdr3_nt: TGTGCCTCCATGTCGGGATCTGGAAACACCATATATTTT; cdr3_aa: CASMSGSGNTIYF
j_call: TRBJ1-1; cdr3_length: 18; v_call: TRBV7-9; d_call: NA; clone_size: NA; cdr3_nt: TGTGCCAGCAGCCCCCGGTCGGGGGACCCCGGTTGGAGCACTGAAGCTTTCTTT; cdr3_aa: CASSPRSGDPGWSTEAFF
j_call: TRBJ1-1; cdr3_length: 13; v_call: TRBV5-1; d_call: NA; clone_size: few; cdr3_nt: TGCGCCAGCAGCACCGAGGGTAGGACTGAAGCTTTCTTT; cdr3_aa: CASSTEGRTEAFF
j_call: TRBJ1-3; cdr3_length: 13; v_call: TRBV7-2; d_call: NA; clone_size: NA; cdr3_nt: TGTGCCAGCACCCCCGTCTCTGGAAACACCATATATTTT; cdr3_aa: CASTPVSGNTIYF
j_call: TRBJ2-7; cdr3_length: 13; v_call: TRBV7-2; d_call: NA; clone_size: NA; cdr3_nt: TGTGCCAGCAGCCATGACTCCTACTACGAGCAGTACTTC; cdr3_aa: CASSHDSYYEQYF
j_call: TRBJ2-2; cdr3_length: 16; v_call: TRBV7-3; d_call: TRBD2; clone_size: NA; cdr3_nt: TGTGCCAGCAGCTTAAGCGGGGGGCCGGGCACCGGGGAGCTGTTTTTT; cdr3_aa: CASSLSGGPGTGELFF
j_call: TRBJ1-1; cdr3_length: 14; v_call: TRBV10-3; d_call: TRBD1; clone_size: NA; cdr3_nt: TGTGCCATCAGTGCGGGACAGAAGAACACTGAAGCTTTCTTT; cdr3_aa: CAISAGQKNTEAFF
j_call: TRBJ1-3; cdr3_length: 15; v_call: TRBV5-1; d_call: TRBD1; clone_size: NA; cdr3_nt: TGCGCCAGCAGCTGGGACAGGGTTGCTGGAAACACCATATATTTT; cdr3_aa: CASSWDRVAGNTIYF
j_call: TRBJ1-1; cdr3_length: 13; v_call: TRBV6-1; d_call: NA; clone_size: NA; cdr3_nt: TGTGCCAGCAGTGAATCGGGGAGGGGGGAAGCTTTCTTT; cdr3_aa: CASSESGRGEAFF
j_call: TRBJ1-5; cdr3_length: 18; v_call: TRBV27; d_call: TRBD1; clone_size: NA; cdr3_nt: TGTGCCAGCAGCCCTACGTCCATCTCGACAGGGCGCAATCAGCCCCAGCATTTT; cdr3_aa: CASSPTSISTGRNQPQHF
j_call: TRBJ1-2; cdr3_length: 15; v_call: TRBV2; d_call: NA; clone_size: NA; cdr3_nt: TGTGCCAGCAGTGAAGCGAAATTGGACAGCTATGGCTACACCTTC; cdr3_aa: CASSEAKLDSYGYTF
j_call: TRBJ1-1; cdr3_length: 17; v_call: TRBV7-9; d_call: TRBD1; clone_size: NA; cdr3_nt: TGTGCCAGCAGCTTAGACAGGGGCTGGATGATGAACACTGAAGCTTTCTTT; cdr3_aa: CASSLDRGWMMNTEAFF